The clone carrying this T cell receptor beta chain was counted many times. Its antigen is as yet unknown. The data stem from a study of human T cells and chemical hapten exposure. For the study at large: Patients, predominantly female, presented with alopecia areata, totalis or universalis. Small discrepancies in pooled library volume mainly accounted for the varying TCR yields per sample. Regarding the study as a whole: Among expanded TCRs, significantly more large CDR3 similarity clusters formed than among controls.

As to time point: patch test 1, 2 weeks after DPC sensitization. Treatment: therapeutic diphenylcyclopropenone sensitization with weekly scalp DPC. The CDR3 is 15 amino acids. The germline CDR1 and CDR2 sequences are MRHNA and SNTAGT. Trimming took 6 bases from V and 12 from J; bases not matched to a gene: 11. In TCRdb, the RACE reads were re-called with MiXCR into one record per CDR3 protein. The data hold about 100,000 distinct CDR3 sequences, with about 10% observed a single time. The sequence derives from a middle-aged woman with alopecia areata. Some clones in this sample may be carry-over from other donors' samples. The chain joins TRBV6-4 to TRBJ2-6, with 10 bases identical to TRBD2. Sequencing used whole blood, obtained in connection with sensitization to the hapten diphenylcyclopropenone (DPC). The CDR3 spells CASRGTSETPRVLTF. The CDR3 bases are TGTGCCAGCAGGGGGACTAGCGAAACCCCTCGCGTCCTGACTTTC.